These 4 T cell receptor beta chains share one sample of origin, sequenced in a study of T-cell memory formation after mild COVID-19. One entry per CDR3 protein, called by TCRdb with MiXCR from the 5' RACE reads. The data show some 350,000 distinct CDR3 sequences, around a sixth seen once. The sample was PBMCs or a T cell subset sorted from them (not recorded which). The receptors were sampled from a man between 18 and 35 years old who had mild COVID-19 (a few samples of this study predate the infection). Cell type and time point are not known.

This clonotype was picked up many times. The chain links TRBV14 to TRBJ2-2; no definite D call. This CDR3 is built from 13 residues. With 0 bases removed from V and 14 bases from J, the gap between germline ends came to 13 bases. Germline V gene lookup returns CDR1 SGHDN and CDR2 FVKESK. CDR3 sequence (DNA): TGTGCCAGCAGCCAAGATCGGACCGGGCGCCTGTTTTTT. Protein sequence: CASSQDRTGRLFF.

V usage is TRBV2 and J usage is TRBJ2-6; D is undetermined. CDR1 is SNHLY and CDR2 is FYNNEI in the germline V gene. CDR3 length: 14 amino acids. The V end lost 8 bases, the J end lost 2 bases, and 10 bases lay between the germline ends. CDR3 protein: CASRSYPGANVLTF. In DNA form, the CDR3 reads TGTGCCAGCCGGAGTTACCCTGGGGCCAACGTCCTGACTTTC.

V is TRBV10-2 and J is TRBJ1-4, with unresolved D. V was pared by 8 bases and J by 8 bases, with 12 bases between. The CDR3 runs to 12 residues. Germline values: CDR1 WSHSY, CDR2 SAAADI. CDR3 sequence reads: CASPAPGEKLFF. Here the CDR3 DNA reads TGCGCCAGCCCGGCCCCGGGAGAAAAACTGTTTTTT.

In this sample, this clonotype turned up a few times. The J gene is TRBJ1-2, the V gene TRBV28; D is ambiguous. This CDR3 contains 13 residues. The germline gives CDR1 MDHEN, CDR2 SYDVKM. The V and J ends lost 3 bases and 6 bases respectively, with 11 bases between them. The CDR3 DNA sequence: TGTGCCAGCAGTTTGGAGGGTATTGATGGCTACACCTTC. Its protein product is CASSLEGIDGYTF.